This TCR beta chain was identified during a study of response to subunit inactivated influenza vaccine. TCRdb used MiXCR to reprocess the RT-PCR reads, holding one entry per CDR3 protein. Here the sample spans about 520,000 distinct CDR3 sequences, approximately 11% being singletons. This clonotype occurred many times. The clonotype originates from a man aged 50-59 years who received an inactivated influenza vaccine. The sample consisted of PBMCs from blood, taken around seven weeks after vaccination.

Here the CDR3 DNA reads TGTGCCAGCAGCTTTTCGAGGGACACTGAAGCTTTCTTT. Its protein product is CASSFSRDTEAFF. The chain combines TRBV7-6 with TRBJ1-1, with unresolved D. Per the germline V gene, CDR1 is SGHVS and CDR2 is FNYEAQ. V shed 3 bases and J shed 3 bases, with 8 bases lying between them. CDR3 size: 13 residues.